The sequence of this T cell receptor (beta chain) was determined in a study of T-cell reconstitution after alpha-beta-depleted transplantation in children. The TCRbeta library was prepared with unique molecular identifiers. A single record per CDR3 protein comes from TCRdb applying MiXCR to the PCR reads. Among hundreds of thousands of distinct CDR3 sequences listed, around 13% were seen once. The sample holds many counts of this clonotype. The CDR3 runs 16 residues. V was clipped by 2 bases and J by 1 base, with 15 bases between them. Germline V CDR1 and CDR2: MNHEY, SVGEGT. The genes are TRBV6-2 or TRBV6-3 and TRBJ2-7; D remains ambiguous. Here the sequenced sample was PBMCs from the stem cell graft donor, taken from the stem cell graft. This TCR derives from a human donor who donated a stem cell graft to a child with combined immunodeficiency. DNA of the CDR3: TGTGCCAGCAGTTACGGGCGAGGATCCTCGTCCTACGAGCAGTACTTC. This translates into CASSYGRGSSSYEQYF.